The TCR beta chain described here comes from a study of molecular identifiers for immune sequencing clone quantification. Turning to the study itself: Naive CD8 RNA (20,000 or 100,000 cells) was divided into five aliquots, with four sequenced.

Study results and caveats: Barcode sharing among identical TCR molecules could make large clones appear smaller. Beyond 20 RNA copies, clones held over 98% of effector molecules, compared with under 1% in naive cells.

Germline V lookup: CDR1 GTSNPN, CDR2 SVGIG (reference sequence). This CDR3 has 14 amino acids. For naive CD8 T cells, sorting used the CD8+CD4-CCR7+CD45RA+ phenotype. As for this clonotype: Its specificity is unknown. One end of the junction is discordant with germline, which a read error may explain.

TCRdb passed the PCR reads through MiXCR, listing each CDR3 protein once. The table lists roughly 630,000 distinct CDR3 sequences, about 25% of them singletons, with 0.78% in the top ten. Sequencing used naive CD8+ T cells from blood, with Jurkat cell RNA spiked in. The subset was: FACS-sorted CD8+CD4-CCR7+CD45RA+ naive T cells. This chain connects TRBV30 to TRBJ2-2, with a tentative D call TRBD1 (6 bases). The receptor's source is a human donor in good health. Some libraries in this study had Jurkat cell RNA spiked in. Here the CDR3 DNA reads TGTGCCTGGAGTACGACGACAGGTGCCGGGGAGCTGGTTTTT. Protein sequence: CAWSTTTGAGELVF.